Listed below are T cell receptor beta chains from one sample, sequenced in a study of a mutant IDH1 vaccine in newly diagnosed glioma. Sequencing was performed with immunoSEQ multiplex PCR; in TCRdb, only in-frame clones are kept and a portion is missing. Here the sample spans roughly 40,000 clones, approximately 89% being singletons. The antigens these receptors bind are not known. The input for sequencing was PBMCs, taken from a glioma patient whose treatment included an IDH1 peptide vaccine. These receptor sequences come from a man aged 45-65 years with glioma. Both conserved end residues are part of each CDR3. D genes are given only for firm matches. Rows give clone size only sometimes, using once, few, many, or a class for an expanded clone.

15	TRBV27	-	-	TRBJ2-3	TGTGCCAGCAGTTCTAGCGACAGGACCGGAGATACGCAGTATTTT	CASSSSDRTGDTQYF
16	TRBV5-1	-	-	TRBJ2-3	TGCGCCAGCAGCTTGATGATCACGGACAGCGGAGATACGCAGTATTTT	CASSLMITDSGDTQYF
15	TRBV4-3	-	-	TRBJ2-5	TGCGCCAGCAGCCAAAGGGGGGCGGGTCAAGAGACCCAGTACTTC	CASSQRGAGQETQYF
15	TRBV5-6	-	-	TRBJ2-7	TGTGCCAGCAGCACCGAACATGGACGGCACTACGAGCAGTACTTC	CASSTEHGRHYEQYF
16	TRBV9	TRBD1	medium-sized	TRBJ1-1	TGTGCCAGCAGCGTAGCTTACAGGGGAGTAAACACTGAAGCTTTCTTT	CASSVAYRGVNTEAFF
16	TRBV5-6	TRBD1	once	TRBJ1-2	TGTGCCAGCAGCCTAGGGACAGGGTCCCCAACCTATGGCTACACCTTC	CASSLGTGSPTYGYTF
16	TRBV13	TRBD2	-	TRBJ2-3	TGTGCCAGCAGCTTAGGACTAGCGGGGGGCGGAGATACGCAGTATTTT	CASSLGLAGGGDTQYF
14	TRBV29-1	TRBD1	-	TRBJ1-2	TGCAGCGTTTCCCGACAGGGAGATAACTATGGCTACACCTTC	CSVSRQGDNYGYTF
14	TRBV6-7	-	-	TRBJ2-5	TGTGCCAGCAGTTACTCCCTTCCGGGAGTTGGCCAGTACTTC	CASSYSLPGVGQYF
12	TRBV18	-	few	TRBJ2-1	TGTGCCAGCTCACCACCGGGGAATGAGCAGTTCTTC	CASSPPGNEQFF
18	TRBV5-1	TRBD1	-	TRBJ2-3	TGCGCCAGCAGCTGGAAGGATACCCGGGACAGAGACACAGATACGCAGTATTTT	CASSWKDTRDRDTDTQYF
15	TRBV2	TRBD2	-	TRBJ2-1	TGTGCCAGCAGTGAAGAGGGGACTAGAATTAGTGAGCAGTTCTTC	CASSEEGTRISEQFF
14	TRBV9	-	once	TRBJ2-7	TGTGCCAGCGGACCCCAGCAGGGGGGTTACGAGCAGTACTTC	CASGPQQGGYEQYF
15	TRBV28	TRBD1	-	TRBJ1-2	TGTGCCAGCAGCTCCCCTGGACAGGGCGGATATGGCTACACCTTC	CASSSPGQGGYGYTF
12	TRBV28	TRBD1	-	TRBJ1-2	TGTGCCAGCAGCTTACAGGGGTATGGCTACACCTTC	CASSLQGYGYTF
14	TRBV15	TRBD1	-	TRBJ1-6	TGTGCCACCAGCAGTGTACAGGGGAATTCACCCCTCCACTTT	CATSSVQGNSPLHF
14	TRBV9	-	few	TRBJ1-2	TGTGCCAGCAGCGTAGACAGGACTAACTATGGCTACACCTTC	CASSVDRTNYGYTF
14	TRBV29-1	TRBD1	once	TRBJ1-3	TGCAGCACAACAGGGGGGACATCTGGAAACACCATATATTTT	CSTTGGTSGNTIYF
16	TRBV5-1	TRBD2	-	TRBJ2-7	TGCGCCAGCAGCTCGAGACTAGCGGGGAACTCCTACGAGCAGTACTTC	CASSSRLAGNSYEQYF
13	TRBV28	-	-	TRBJ1-1	TGTGCCAGCAGTTTTATACAGAACACTGAAGCTTTCTTT	CASSFIQNTEAFF